What follows describes a single TCR beta chain. Its specificity is unknown. The sample originates from a study of cytomegalovirus exposure and HLA in healthy donors. Study-level information: Genetic ancestry analysis placed around 76% of the 410 or so donors that were genotyped in the Caucasian-associated cluster.

The PCR used 60 Vbeta and 13 Jbeta primers. TCRdb's copy holds only in-frame clones and misses some; the assay was immunoSEQ multiplex PCR. Of approximately 290,000 clones in the sample, under 90% were seen once. Study-level results: A later analysis linked a missense variant in DCLRE1C to the trimming of TCR beta V and J genes.

The CDR3 length is 14 residues. Sequencing input: PBMCs. This rearrangement joins TRBV21-1 to TRBJ1-2; the DNA was not compared with TRBD1, the D call given in the table. TRBV21-1 is termed a pseudogene. The TCR comes from a girl aged 2-10 years in good health and CMV-seronegative. The CDR3 sequence: CASSSGPGAYGYTF. For the CDR3, the DNA is TGTGCCAGCAGCAGCGGGCCAGGGGCGTATGGCTACACCTTC.